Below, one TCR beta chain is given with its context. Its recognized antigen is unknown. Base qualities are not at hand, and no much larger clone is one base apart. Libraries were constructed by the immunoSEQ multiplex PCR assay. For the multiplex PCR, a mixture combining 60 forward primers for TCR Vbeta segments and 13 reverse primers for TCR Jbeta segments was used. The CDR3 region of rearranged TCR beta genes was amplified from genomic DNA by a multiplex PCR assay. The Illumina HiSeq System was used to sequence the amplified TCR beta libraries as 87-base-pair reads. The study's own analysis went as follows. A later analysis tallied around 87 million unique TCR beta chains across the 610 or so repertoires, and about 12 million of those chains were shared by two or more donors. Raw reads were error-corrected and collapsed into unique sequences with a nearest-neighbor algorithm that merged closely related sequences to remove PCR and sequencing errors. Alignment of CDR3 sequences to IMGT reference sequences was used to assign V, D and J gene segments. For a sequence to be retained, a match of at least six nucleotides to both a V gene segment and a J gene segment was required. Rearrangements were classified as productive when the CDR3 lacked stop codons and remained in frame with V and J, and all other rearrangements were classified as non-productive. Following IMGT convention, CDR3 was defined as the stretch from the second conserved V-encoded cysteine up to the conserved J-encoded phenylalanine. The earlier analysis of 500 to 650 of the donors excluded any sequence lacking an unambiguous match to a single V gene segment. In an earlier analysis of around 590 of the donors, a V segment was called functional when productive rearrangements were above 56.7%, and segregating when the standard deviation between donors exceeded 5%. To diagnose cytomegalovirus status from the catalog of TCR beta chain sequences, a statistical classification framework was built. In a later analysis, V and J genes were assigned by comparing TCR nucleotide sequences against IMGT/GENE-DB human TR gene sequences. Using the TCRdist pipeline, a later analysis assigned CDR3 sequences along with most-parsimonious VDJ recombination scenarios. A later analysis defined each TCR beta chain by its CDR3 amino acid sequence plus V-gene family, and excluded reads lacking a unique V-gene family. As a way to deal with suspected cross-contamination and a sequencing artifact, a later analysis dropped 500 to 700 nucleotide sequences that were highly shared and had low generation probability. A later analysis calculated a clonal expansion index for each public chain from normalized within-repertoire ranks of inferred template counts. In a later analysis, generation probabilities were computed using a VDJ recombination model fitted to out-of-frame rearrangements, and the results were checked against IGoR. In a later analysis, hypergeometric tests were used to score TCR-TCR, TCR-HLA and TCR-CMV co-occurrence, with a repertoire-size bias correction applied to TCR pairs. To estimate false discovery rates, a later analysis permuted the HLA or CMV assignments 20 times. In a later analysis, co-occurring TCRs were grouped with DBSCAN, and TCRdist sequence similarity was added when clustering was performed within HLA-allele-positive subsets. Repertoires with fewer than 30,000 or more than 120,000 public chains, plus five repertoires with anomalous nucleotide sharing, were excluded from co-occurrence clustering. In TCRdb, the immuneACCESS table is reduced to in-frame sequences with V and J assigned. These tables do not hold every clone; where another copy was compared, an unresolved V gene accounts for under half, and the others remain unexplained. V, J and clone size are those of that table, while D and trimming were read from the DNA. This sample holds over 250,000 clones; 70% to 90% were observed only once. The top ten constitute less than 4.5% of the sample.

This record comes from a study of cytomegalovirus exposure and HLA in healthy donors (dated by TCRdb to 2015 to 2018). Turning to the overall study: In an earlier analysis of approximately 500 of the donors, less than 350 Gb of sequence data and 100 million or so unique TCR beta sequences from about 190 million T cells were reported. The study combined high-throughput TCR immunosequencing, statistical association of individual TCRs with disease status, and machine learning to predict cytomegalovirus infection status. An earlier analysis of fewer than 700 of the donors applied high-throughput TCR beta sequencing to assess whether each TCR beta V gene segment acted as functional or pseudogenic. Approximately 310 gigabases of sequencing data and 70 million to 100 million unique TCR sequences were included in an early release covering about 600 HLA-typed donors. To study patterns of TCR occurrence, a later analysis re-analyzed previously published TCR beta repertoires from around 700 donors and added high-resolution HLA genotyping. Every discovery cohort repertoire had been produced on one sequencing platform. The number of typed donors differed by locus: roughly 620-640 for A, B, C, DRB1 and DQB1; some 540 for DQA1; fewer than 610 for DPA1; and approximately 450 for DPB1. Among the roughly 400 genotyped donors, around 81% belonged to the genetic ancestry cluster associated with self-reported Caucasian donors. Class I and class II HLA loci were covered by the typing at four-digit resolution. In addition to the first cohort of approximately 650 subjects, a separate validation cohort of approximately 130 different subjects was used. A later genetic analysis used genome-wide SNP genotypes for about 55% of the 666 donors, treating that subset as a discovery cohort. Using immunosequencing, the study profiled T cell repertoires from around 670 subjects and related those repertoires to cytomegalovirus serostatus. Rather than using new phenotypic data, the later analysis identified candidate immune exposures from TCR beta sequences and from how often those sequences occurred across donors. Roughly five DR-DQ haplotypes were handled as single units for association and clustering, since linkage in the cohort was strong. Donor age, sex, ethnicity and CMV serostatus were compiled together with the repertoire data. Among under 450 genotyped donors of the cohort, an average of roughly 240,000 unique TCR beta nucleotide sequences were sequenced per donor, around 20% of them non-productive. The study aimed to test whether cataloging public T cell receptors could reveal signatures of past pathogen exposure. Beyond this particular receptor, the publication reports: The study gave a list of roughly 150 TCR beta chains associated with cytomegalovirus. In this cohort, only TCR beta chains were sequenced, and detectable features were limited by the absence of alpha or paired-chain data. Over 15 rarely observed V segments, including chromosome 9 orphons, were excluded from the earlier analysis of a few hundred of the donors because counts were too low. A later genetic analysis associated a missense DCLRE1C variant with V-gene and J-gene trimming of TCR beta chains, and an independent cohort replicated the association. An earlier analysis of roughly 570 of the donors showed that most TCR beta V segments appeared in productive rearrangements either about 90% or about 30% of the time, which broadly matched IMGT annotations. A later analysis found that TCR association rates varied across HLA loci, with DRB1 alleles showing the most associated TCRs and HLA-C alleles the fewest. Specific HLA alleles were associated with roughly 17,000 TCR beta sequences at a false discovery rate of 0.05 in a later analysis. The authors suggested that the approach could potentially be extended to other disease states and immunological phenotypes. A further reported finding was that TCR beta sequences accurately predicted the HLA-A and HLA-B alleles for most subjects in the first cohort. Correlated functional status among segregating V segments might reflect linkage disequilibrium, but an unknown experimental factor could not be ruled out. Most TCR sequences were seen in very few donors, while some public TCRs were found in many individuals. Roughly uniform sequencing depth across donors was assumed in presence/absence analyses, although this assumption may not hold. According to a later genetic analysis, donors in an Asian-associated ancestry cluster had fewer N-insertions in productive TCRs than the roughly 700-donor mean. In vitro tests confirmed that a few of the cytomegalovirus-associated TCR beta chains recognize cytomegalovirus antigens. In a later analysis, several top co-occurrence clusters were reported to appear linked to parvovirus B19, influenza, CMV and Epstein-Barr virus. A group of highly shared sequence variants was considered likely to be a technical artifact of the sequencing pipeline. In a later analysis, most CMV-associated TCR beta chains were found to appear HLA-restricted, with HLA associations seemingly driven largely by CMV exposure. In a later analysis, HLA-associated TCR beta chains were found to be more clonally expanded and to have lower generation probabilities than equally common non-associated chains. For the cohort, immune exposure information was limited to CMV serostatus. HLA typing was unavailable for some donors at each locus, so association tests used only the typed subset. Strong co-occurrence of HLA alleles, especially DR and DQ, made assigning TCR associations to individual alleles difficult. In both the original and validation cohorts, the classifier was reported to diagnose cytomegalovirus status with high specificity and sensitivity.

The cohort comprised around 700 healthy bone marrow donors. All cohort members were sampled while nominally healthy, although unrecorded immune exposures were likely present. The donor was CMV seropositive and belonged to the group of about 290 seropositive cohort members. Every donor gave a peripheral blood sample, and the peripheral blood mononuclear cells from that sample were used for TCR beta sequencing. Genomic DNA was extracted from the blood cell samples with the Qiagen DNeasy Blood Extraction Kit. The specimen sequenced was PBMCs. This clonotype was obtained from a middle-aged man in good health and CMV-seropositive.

The sequenced DNA: TGTGCCAGCAGCAGACAGGGGATGGAGACCCAGTACTTC. Translated, this gives CASSRQGMETQYF. The chain links TRBV5-4 with TRBJ2-5; 8 junctional bases match TRBD1. The CDR3 spans 13 residues, from the cysteine through the phenylalanine. Only the CDR3 DNA is retained, 39 bases long and in frame from the first base. The germline V gene (reference sequence) specifies SGHNT as CDR1 and YYREEE as CDR2. From V the trimming removes 4 bases and from J it removes 5 bases, while the gene matches leave 4 bases of the junction unaccounted for.